These 5 T cell receptor beta chains were all obtained from the same sample, sequenced in a study of CD8+ T cells in alopecia areata. Treatment: oral pan-JAK inhibitor, 5-10 mg twice daily. Sequencing relied on a cDNA template that was reverse transcribed from extracted RNA. Method: immunoSEQ multiplex PCR; TCRdb's copy keeps in-frame clones and lacks some. The repertoire includes hundreds of thousands of clones, just over 65% of them detected once, and more than 1% sits in the top ten. Sequences were derived from CD4+ T cells sorted from blood, sampled between weeks 43 and 45, from a patient treated with tofacitinib. These receptors originate from a human donor with alopecia areata.

This clone was observed a handful of times. J is TRBJ1-1 and V is TRBV23-1, with D tentatively TRBD1 (5 bases). TRBV23-1 falls under the ORF class, with uncertain function. The CDR3 loop spans 20 amino acids. V shed 5 bases and J shed 0 bases, with 28 bases lying between them. The CDR3: CASSSRVLTANLFMNTEAFF. In DNA, the CDR3 is TGCGCCAGCAGTTCACGAGTACTGACAGCGAATCTTTTTATGAACACTGAAGCTTTCTTT.

This clone was seen only a few times. V and J are TRBV2 and TRBJ2-5, with 8 bases fitting TRBD2. V shed 6 bases, J shed 4 bases, and the junction held 7 bases outside the gene matches. CDR1 is SNHLY, CDR2 FYNNEI, per germline. This CDR3 is built from 14 residues. In DNA, the CDR3 is TGTGCCAGCAGATTCGGGGGGGCCGGAGAGACCCAGTACTTC. This gives the protein CASRFGGAGETQYF.

The rearrangement links TRBV29-1 to TRBJ2-1; 9 nucleotides agree with TRBD2. The CDR3 extends over 14 amino acids. Germline values: CDR1 SQVTM, CDR2 ANQGSEA. The J segment lost 8 bases and the V segment lost 5 bases, leaving 10 bases of the junction unmatched. The CDR3 DNA is TGCAGCGTTAAGAGCGGGGGGTTAGTGGATGAGCAGTTCTTC. The encoded protein is CSVKSGGLVDEQFF.

CDR3 sequence reads: CASSLDLSNQPQHF. In nucleotides, the CDR3 is TGTGCCAGCAGCTTAGACCTTTCCAATCAGCCCCAGCATTTT. V and J are TRBV7-2 and TRBJ1-5, with D uncertain. V was pared by 1 base and J by 3 bases, with 7 bases between. The CDR3 extends over 14 amino acids. The V gene's germline CDR1 is SGHTA and CDR2 FQGNSA.

This chain uses TRBV11-3 with TRBJ2-3, with TRBD2 matching over 11 bases. The ends lost 3 bases at V and 8 bases at J; junction bases unmatched: 13. The germline gives CDR1 SGHNT, CDR2 YENEEA. The CDR3 has 17 amino acids. CDR3 sequence: CASSLSVLAGDWGTQYF. DNA for the CDR3: TGTGCCAGCAGCTTGTCTGTACTAGCGGGGGATTGGGGTACGCAGTATTTT.